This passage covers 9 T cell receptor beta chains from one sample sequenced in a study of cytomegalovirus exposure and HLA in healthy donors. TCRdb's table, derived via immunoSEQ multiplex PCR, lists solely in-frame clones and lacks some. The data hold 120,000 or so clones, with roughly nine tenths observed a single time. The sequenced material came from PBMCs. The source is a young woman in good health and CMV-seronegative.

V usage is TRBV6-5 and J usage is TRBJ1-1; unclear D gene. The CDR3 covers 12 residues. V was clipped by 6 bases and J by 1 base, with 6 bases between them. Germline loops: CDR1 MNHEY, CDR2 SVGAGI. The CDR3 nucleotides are TGTGCCAGCAGGGCAGGGAACACTGAAGCTTTCTTT. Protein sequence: CASRAGNTEAFF.

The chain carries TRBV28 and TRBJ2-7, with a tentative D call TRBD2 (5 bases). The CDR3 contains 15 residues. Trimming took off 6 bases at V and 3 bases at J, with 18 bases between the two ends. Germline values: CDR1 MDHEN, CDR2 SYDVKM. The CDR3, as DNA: TGTGCCAGCAGGGCGGCGGCTAGCTGGAACTACGAGCAGTACGTC. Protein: CASRAAASWNYEQYV.

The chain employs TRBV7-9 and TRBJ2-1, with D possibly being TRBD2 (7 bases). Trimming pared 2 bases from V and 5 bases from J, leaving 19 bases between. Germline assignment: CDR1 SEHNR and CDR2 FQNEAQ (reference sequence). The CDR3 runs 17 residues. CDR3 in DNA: TGTGCCAGCAGCTTATCAACCGGGGGGCCGCTAAACAATGAGCAGTTCTTC. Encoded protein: CASSLSTGGPLNNEQFF.

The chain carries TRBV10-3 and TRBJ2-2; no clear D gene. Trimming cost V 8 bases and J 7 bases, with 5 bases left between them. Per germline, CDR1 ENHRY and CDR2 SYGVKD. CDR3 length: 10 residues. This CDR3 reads CAIGRGELFF. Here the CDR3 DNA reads TGTGCCATCGGGCGCGGGGAGCTGTTTTTT.

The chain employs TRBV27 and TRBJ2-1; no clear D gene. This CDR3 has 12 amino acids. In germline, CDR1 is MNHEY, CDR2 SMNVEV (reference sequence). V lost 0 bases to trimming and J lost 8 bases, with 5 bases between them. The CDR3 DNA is TGTGCCAGCAGTTTATCGCTAGATGAGCAGTTCTTC. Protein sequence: CASSLSLDEQFF.

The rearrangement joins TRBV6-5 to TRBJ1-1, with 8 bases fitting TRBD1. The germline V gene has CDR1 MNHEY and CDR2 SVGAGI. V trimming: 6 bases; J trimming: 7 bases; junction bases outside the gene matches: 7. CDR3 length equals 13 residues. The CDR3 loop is CASSPRQGREAFF. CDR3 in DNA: TGTGCCAGCAGCCCTAGACAGGGGCGTGAAGCTTTCTTT.

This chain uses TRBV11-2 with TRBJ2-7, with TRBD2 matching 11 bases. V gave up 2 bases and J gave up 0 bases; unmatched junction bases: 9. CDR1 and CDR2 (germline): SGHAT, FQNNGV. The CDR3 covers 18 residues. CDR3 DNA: TGTGCCAGCAGCTTACGTGTAGGGACTAGCGGCATCTCCTACGAGCAGTACTTC. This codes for CASSLRVGTSGISYEQYF.

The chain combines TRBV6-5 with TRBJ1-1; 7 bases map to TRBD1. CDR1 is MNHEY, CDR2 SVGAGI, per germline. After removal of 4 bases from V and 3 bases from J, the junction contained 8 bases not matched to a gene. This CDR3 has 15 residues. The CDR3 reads CASSSPSRGDTEAFF. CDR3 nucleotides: TGTGCCAGCAGTTCCCCTTCCAGGGGGGACACTGAAGCTTTCTTT.

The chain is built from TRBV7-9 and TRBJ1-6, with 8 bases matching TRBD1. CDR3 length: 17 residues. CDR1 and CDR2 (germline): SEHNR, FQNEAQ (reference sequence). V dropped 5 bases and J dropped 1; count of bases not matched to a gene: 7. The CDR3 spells CASSKTGQVSYNSPLHF. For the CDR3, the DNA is TGTGCCAGCAGCAAAACGGGACAGGTATCCTATAATTCACCCCTCCACTTT. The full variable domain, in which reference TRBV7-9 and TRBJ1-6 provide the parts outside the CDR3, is DTGVSQNPRHKITKRGQNVTFRCDPISEHNRLYWYRQTLGQGPEFLTYFQNEAQLEKSRLLSDRFSAERPKGSFSTLEIQRTEQGDSAMYLCASSKTGQVSYNSPLHFGNGTRLTVT.